What follows are 9 T cell receptor beta chains derived from one specimen sequenced in a study of identical twins listed by TCRdb under 2016. The receptor library was made with 5' RACE. The run used an Illumina HiSeq 2000. TCRdb trimmed public reads at Q25 via fastp, called clones via MiXCR and kept in-frame beta chains. Each CDR3 protein appears once, grouped with its most common genes and DNA. This sample has fewer than 250,000 distinct CDR3 sequences in its table, and approximately 8.3% of those were observed once. The ten largest account for about 2% of the sample. These data were also filed under a second study, of yellow fever vaccine responses in identical twins.

Material: memory (CD45RO+) T cells sorted from blood. Sample cell subset or site, as interpreted from the label and publication: CD45RO+ enriched T cells. The receptors here all came from a woman between 18 and 30 years old in good health.

This clonotype was seen more than once but under ten times. The rearrangement uses TRBV5-4 and TRBJ1-1, with D perhaps matching TRBD1 (5 bases). CDR1 is SGHNT, CDR2 YYREEE, per germline (reference sequence). Between the trimmed V and J ends, which lost 7 bases and 1 base, there was a span of 14 bases. This CDR3 is 14 amino acids long. In nucleotides, the CDR3 is TGTGCCAGCCACCAGGACACCGGGAACACTGAAGCTTTCTTT. It yields the protein CASHQDTGNTEAFF.

At least ten counts were recorded for this clonotype. The chain joins TRBV29-1 to TRBJ1-1; 7 bases are shared with TRBD1. With 6 bases clipped from V and 0 bases from J, the junction kept 4 bases outside the gene matches. The CDR3 spans 13 residues. Germline V gives CDR1 SQVTM, CDR2 ANQGSEA. Here the CDR3 reads CSVGTVLNTEAFF. CDR3 nucleotides: TGCAGCGTGGGGACAGTTCTGAACACTGAAGCTTTCTTT.

This clonotype has at least ten counts. V usage is TRBV29-1 and J usage is TRBJ2-3; no clear D. CDR1 and CDR2 from the germline V gene are SQVTM and ANQGSEA. The ends were cut back, 3 bases at V and 3 bases at J, with 4 bases in the middle. The CDR3 loop spans 11 amino acids. The CDR3 sequence: CSVEITDTQYF. DNA of the CDR3: TGCAGCGTTGAGATAACAGATACGCAGTATTTT.

CDR3 nucleotides: TGTGCCAGCAGCTCGAACACCAGACGGGAGACCCAGTACTTC. It yields the protein CASSSNTRRETQYF. The rearrangement links TRBV12-3 or TRBV12-4 to TRBJ2-5; D unclear. The V end was cut by 6 bases, the J end by 5 bases, with 16 bases between. The CDR3 is 14 residues long.

This sequence joins TRBV6-1 and TRBJ2-6; 9 bases line up with TRBD2. J was trimmed by 1 base and V by 7 bases; bases with no gene match: 5. Per germline, CDR1 MNHNS and CDR2 SASEGT. The CDR3 length is 16 residues. CDR3 sequence (DNA): TGTGCCAGCACGGCGGGGGGGCCTTCTGGGGCCAACGTCCTGACTTTC. As protein: CASTAGGPSGANVLTF.

This clonotype was counted at least ten times. The chain combines TRBV5-6 with TRBJ2-3, with D possibly matching TRBD2 (5 bases). Trimming removed 2 bases at V and 1 base at J, with 8 bases between. Germline V gene data show CDR1 as SGHDT and CDR2 as YYEEEE. There are 14 residues in the CDR3. The CDR3 loop reads CASSFKRRTDTQYF. CDR3 bases: TGTGCCAGCAGCTTTAAGCGGCGCACAGATACGCAGTATTTT.

This clonotype was seen a handful of times. The chain is built from TRBV27 and TRBJ2-3; 11 nucleotides align to TRBD2. CDR3 length: 16 residues. Per germline, CDR1 MNHEY and CDR2 SMNVEV (reference sequence). Trimming removed 6 bases from V and 5 bases from J; junction bases left unmatched: 10. This CDR3 is CASRMLLAGVGDTQYF. In nucleotides, the CDR3 is TGTGCCAGCAGGATGCTACTAGCGGGAGTCGGAGATACGCAGTATTTT.

This clonotype was seen ten or more times. The rearrangement uses TRBV20-1 and TRBJ1-5; D remains unclear. In germline, CDR1 is DFQATT, CDR2 SNEGSKA (reference sequence). V lost 2 bases and J lost 7, with 9 bases in between. The length of the CDR3 is 12 residues. The chain's CDR3 is CSARTGKQPQHF. CDR3 DNA: TGCAGTGCTAGAACGGGGAAACAGCCCCAGCATTTT.

This clonotype occurred many times. The chain uses TRBV11-2 and TRBJ1-4; no definite D call. The V gene lost 5 bases and the J gene lost 0 bases, with 13 bases spanning the gap. CDR1 is SGHAT, CDR2 FQNNGV, per germline. This CDR3 contains 16 residues. The CDR3 sequence: CASSRFGQTTNEKLFF. Here the CDR3 DNA reads TGTGCCAGCAGCCGATTTGGCCAAACAACTAATGAAAAACTGTTTTTT.